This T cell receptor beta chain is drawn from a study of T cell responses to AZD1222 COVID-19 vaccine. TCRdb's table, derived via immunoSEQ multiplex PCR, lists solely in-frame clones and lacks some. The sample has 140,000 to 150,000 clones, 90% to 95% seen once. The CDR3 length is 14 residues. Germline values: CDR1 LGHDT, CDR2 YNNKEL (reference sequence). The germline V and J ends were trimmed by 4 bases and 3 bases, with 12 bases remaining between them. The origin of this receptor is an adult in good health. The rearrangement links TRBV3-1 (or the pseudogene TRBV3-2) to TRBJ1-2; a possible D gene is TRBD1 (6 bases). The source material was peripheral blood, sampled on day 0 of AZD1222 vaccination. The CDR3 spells CASSLTDSYYGYTF. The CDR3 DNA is TGTGCCAGCAGCCTAACGGACAGCTACTATGGCTACACCTTC.